Following are 28 T cell receptor beta chains from one sample sequenced in a study of technical replicates of blood from a handful of donors. The method was immunoSEQ multiplex PCR; TCRdb's version includes in-frame clones alone and lacks a portion of them. The sample has roughly 76,000 clones, 91% seen once. The sequenced material came from T cells isolated from PBMCs. Receptors originate from a human donor in good health. Some clones in this sample may be carry-over from other donors' samples.

V usage is TRBV6-1 and J usage is TRBJ1-5; D call uncertain. Trimming stripped 2 bases from V and 8 bases from J, with 19 bases between. The CDR3 length is 16 residues. The germline V gene encodes CDR1 MNHNS and CDR2 SASEGT. The CDR3 region has the DNA TGTGCCAGCAGTGAATTCGCGGACTCGCCGGCCGAGCCCCAGCATTTT. Amino acid sequence: CASSEFADSPAEPQHF.

The sample holds a few counts of this clone. V gene TRBV7-9 combines with J gene TRBJ2-7; 11 bases fit TRBD2. Trimming took 6 bases from V and 2 from J; bases not matched to a gene: 0. The CDR3 is 13 residues long. CDR1 SEHNR and CDR2 FQNEAQ come from the germline V gene (reference sequence). CDR3 in amino acids: CASSSGRAYEQYF. CDR3 nucleotide sequence: TGTGCCAGCAGTAGCGGGAGGGCCTACGAGCAGTACTTC.

Points on this clone: Additional DNA sequences in this sample encode the identical CDR3. CDR3 bases: TGCAGCGTCTTCTGGGGGGCTAGCGGGAGAGACTACGAGCAGTACTTC. Protein product: CSVFWGASGRDYEQYF. The rearrangement links TRBV29-1 to TRBJ2-7; 10 nucleotides agree with TRBD2. Germline CDR1 reads SQVTM; CDR2 reads ANQGSEA. Trimming removed 6 bases from V and 3 bases from J; junction bases left unmatched: 14. The CDR3 has 16 residues.

The chain is built from TRBV12-5 and TRBJ2-5, with TRBD1 matching 8 bases. CDR1 and CDR2 (germline): LGHNT, FRNRAP. V shed 1 base, J shed 6 bases, and the junction held 13 bases outside the gene matches. The CDR3 is made up of 17 amino acids. This chain's CDR3 is CASGLERTGWKEQTQYF. In DNA form, the CDR3 reads TGTGCTAGTGGTTTGGAGAGGACAGGGTGGAAGGAACAGACCCAGTACTTC.

This sequence joins TRBV7-9 and TRBJ2-1, with D possibly being TRBD1 (5 bases). The V gene lost 5 bases and the J gene lost 0 bases, with 14 bases spanning the gap. CDR1 and CDR2 from the germline V gene are SEHNR and FQNEAQ (reference sequence). This CDR3 comprises 16 residues. Here the CDR3 DNA reads TGTGCCAGCAGCGTCTGGGGCGAGGACTCCTACAATGAGCAGTTCTTC. Translated: CASSVWGEDSYNEQFF.

This chain links TRBV11-3 with TRBJ2-5; 8 nucleotides line up with TRBD2. CDR1 is SGHNT and CDR2 is YENEEA in the germline V gene. The CDR3 extends over 16 amino acids. With V trimmed by 4 bases and J by 5 bases, 12 bases remained unmatched. CDR3 DNA: TGTGCCAGCAGCTCCAGGAGCGGGAGTAATCACGAGACCCAGTACTTC. Translating it yields CASSSRSGSNHETQYF.

V gene TRBV6-5 combines with J gene TRBJ1-2; the match to TRBD1 covers 8 bases. The CDR3 is 13 residues long. CDR1 is MNHEY and CDR2 is SVGAGI in the germline V gene. V shed 9 bases, J shed 7 bases, and the junction held 10 bases outside the gene matches. The CDR3 DNA is TGTGCCAGTCGACTGGACAGGGACTTTGGCTACACCTTC. It codes for CASRLDRDFGYTF.

The chain couples TRBV11-3 to TRBJ1-4; 8 positions agree with TRBD1. The V gene's germline CDR1 is SGHNT and CDR2 YENEEA. J lost 8 bases, V lost 6 bases, and 11 bases had no gene match. CDR3 length equals 15 residues. CDR3 sequence: CASSPEGQAGEKLFF. The CDR3 DNA follows: TGTGCCAGCAGTCCGGAGGGACAGGCTGGAGAAAAACTGTTTTTT.

The chain links TRBV6-5 to TRBJ1-1; 10 nucleotides align to TRBD1. The length of the CDR3 is 16 residues. CDR1 is MNHEY and CDR2 is SVGAGI in the germline V gene. The V and J ends lost 1 base and 5 bases, in that order; junction bases with no gene match: 7. In DNA, the CDR3 is TGTGCCAGCAGTTACTACACCGGGACAGGGGAAACTGAAGCTTTCTTT. It translates to CASSYYTGTGETEAFF.

This chain joins TRBV27 and TRBJ2-2; a possible D gene is TRBD1 (6 bases). In germline, CDR1 is MNHEY, CDR2 SMNVEV (reference sequence). CDR3 length: 17 residues. Trimming removed 5 bases at V and 1 base at J, with 17 bases between. The CDR3 DNA is TGTGCCAGCAGTCCCCCCGTCGCAGGGGTGAACACCGGGGAGCTGTTTTTT. Its translation is CASSPPVAGVNTGELFF.

Only one count was recorded for this clone. The V gene is TRBV4-2, the J gene TRBJ1-1; 12 bases are a match to TRBD1. The ends lost 0 bases at V and 11 bases at J; junction bases unmatched: 10. Germline CDR1 and CDR2: LGHNA and YNFKEQ. The CDR3 contains 16 residues. This CDR3 is CASSQDMGQGASMAFF. For the CDR3, the DNA is TGTGCCAGCAGCCAAGATATGGGACAGGGGGCTTCAATGGCTTTCTTT.

The rearrangement links TRBV7-3 to TRBJ2-2, with 7 bases lining up with TRBD2. Looked up from germline, CDR1 is SGHTA and CDR2 is FQGTGA. The CDR3 runs to 18 residues. Trimming removed 0 bases from V and 6 bases from J; junction bases left unmatched: 13. As DNA, the CDR3 is TGTGCCAGCAGCTTAACCCCAGGGAGGGCGGGAATAGCCGGGGAGCTGTTTTTT. This gives the protein CASSLTPGRAGIAGELFF.

This chain links TRBV2 with TRBJ2-5; 7 nucleotides match TRBD2. V shed 4 bases and J 5 bases; nucleotides not matched to a gene: 7. The CDR3 totals 14 residues. CDR1 is SNHLY and CDR2 is FYNNEI in the germline V gene. The CDR3 region has the DNA TGTGCCAGCAGTGTATTTACAGCGGGGGAGACCCAGTACTTC. It yields the protein CASSVFTAGETQYF.

V is TRBV6-1 and J is TRBJ2-7, with 8 bases that match TRBD2. CDR3 length: 14 residues. Germline assignment: CDR1 MNHNS and CDR2 SASEGT. V was clipped by 6 bases and J by 2 bases; unmatched bases: 6. This CDR3 reads CASRQAGVPYEQYF. The CDR3 coding sequence is TGTGCCAGCAGACAAGCGGGAGTACCCTACGAGCAGTACTTC.

The V and J genes are TRBV19 and TRBJ2-7, with D tentatively TRBD1 (6 bases). The CDR3 contains 20 residues. CDR1 is LNHDA, CDR2 SQIVND, per germline (reference sequence). The V and J ends lost 0 bases and 3 bases respectively, with 27 bases between them. This CDR3 is CASSIDVLGEQGINSYEQYF. CDR3 sequence (DNA): TGTGCCAGTAGTATAGATGTACTCGGGGAGCAGGGGATTAATAGCTACGAGCAGTACTTC.

The sample holds one count of this clone. The chain recombines TRBV2 with TRBJ2-5; tentatively, D is TRBD1 (5 bases). This CDR3 is 12 amino acids long. Per the germline V gene, CDR1 is SNHLY and CDR2 is FYNNEI. The V end lost 7 bases, the J end lost 4 bases, and 10 bases lay between the germline ends. The CDR3 nucleotides are TGTGCCAGCATCAGGGATGGAGAGACCCAGTACTTC. As protein: CASIRDGETQYF.

The J gene is TRBJ2-1, the V gene TRBV6-4, with 9 bases aligning to TRBD2. The CDR3 is made up of 13 amino acids. In germline, CDR1 is MRHNA, CDR2 SNTAGT. The junction had 6 bases not matched to a gene; V was cut back by 11 bases and J by 4 bases. The CDR3 nucleotides are TGTGCCTGGGGGACTAGCCTATACAATGAGCAGTTCTTC. Amino acid sequence: CAWGTSLYNEQFF.

The chain recombines TRBV2 with TRBJ2-5, with 7 bases lining up with TRBD1. Per the germline V gene, CDR1 is SNHLY and CDR2 is FYNNEI. The J segment lost 3 bases and the V segment lost 3 bases, leaving 10 bases of the junction unmatched. The CDR3 is 16 amino acids. In DNA form, the CDR3 reads TGTGCCAGCAGTGAGGGACAGCCCCTATGGGAAGAGACCCAGTACTTC. Amino acid sequence: CASSEGQPLWEETQYF. The variable domain in full, with the rest retrieved from reference TRBV2 and TRBJ2-5, is EPEVTQTPSHQVTQMGQEVILRCVPISNHLYFYWYRQILGQKVEFLVSFYNNEISEKSEIFDDQFSVERPDGSNFTLKIRSTKLEDSAMYFCASSEGQPLWEETQYFGPGTRLLVL.

This rearrangement joins TRBV10-3 to TRBJ2-2; 13 bases fit TRBD2. CDR1 and CDR2 (germline): ENHRY, SYGVKD. The CDR3 runs 16 residues. Unmatched junction bases numbered 8, after V lost 5 bases and J lost 8 bases. The CDR3 protein is CAISTGTSGMSGELFF. DNA of the CDR3: TGTGCCATCAGTACCGGGACTAGCGGGATGTCGGGGGAGCTGTTTTTT.

V and J are TRBV7-2 and TRBJ2-7, with TRBD2 identical over 11 bases. The trim removed 5 bases at V and 0 bases at J, leaving 9 bases unmatched. The CDR3 is made up of 17 amino acids. The germline V gene has CDR1 SGHTA and CDR2 FQGNSA. The CDR3 loop is CASSPGTSGHNSYEQYF. The CDR3, as DNA: TGTGCCAGCAGCCCCGGGACTAGCGGTCATAACTCCTACGAGCAGTACTTC.

The rearrangement uses TRBV29-1 and TRBJ1-2, with TRBD1 matching 8 bases. Germline V lookup: CDR1 SQVTM, CDR2 ANQGSEA. Unmatched junction bases numbered 4, after V lost 3 bases and J lost 7 bases. CDR3 length: 12 amino acids. DNA of the CDR3: TGCAGCGTTGACCTAGGGACAGGTGGCTACACCTTC. Translated: CSVDLGTGGYTF.

The J gene is TRBJ2-3, the V gene TRBV13; 7 bases match TRBD2. Unmatched junction bases numbered 9, after V lost 5 bases and J lost 1 base. CDR1 is PRHDT and CDR2 is FYEKMQ in the germline V gene (reference sequence). CDR3 length: 16 residues. In DNA, the CDR3 is TGTGCCAGCAGCCTCTCTCAGCGGGGCCGCACAGATACGCAGTATTTT. It yields the protein CASSLSQRGRTDTQYF.

The CDR3 sequence is CATGQPNQPQHF. CDR3 nucleotide sequence: TGTGCCACCGGACAGCCCAATCAGCCCCAGCATTTT. The chain employs TRBV27 and TRBJ1-5, with a weak D call TRBD1 (6 bases). Germline-derived CDR1 and CDR2 are MNHEY and SMNVEV (reference sequence). The CDR3 has 12 residues. Trimming left V 10 bases short and J 3 bases short, with 10 bases between.

The chain has TRBV29-1 and TRBJ1-4; D is perhaps TRBD1 (6 bases). The germline gives CDR1 SQVTM, CDR2 ANQGSEA. V gave up 7 bases and J gave up 4 bases, with 13 bases separating them. CDR3 length equals 13 residues. Written as DNA, the CDR3 is TGCAGCGCTTCGGACAGAAATAATGAAAAACTGTTTTTT. Its translation: CSASDRNNEKLFF.

V usage is TRBV6-1 and J usage is TRBJ2-5; 11 bases line up with TRBD2. The CDR3 extends over 17 amino acids. CDR1 MNHNS and CDR2 SASEGT come from the germline V gene. Trimming cost V 4 bases and J 2 bases; bases outside gene matches: 9. The DNA of the CDR3 is TGTGCCAGCAGTGTTGGTAGCGGGAGGGCCTATCAAGAGACCCAGTACTTC. This encodes CASSVGSGRAYQETQYF.

The J gene is TRBJ2-7, the V gene TRBV19; 8 bases map to TRBD2. J lost 3 bases, V lost 6 bases, and 10 bases had no gene match. This CDR3 is built from 15 residues. The germline CDR1 and CDR2 sequences are LNHDA and SQIVND (reference sequence). The CDR3 nucleotides are TGTGCCAGTAGAGAATCCGGGACTAGTCTCTACGAGCAGTACTTC. This encodes CASRESGTSLYEQYF.

The genes are TRBV11-3 and TRBJ1-2; perhaps TRBD1 as D (5 bases). Germline V gives CDR1 SGHNT, CDR2 YENEEA. Trimming cost V 0 bases and J 7 bases, with 9 bases left between them. The CDR3 is 13 amino acids. CDR3 nucleotide sequence: TGTGCCAGCAGCTTAGAGGGCAGGGCTGGCTACACCTTC. Translated, it gives CASSLEGRAGYTF.

The chain joins TRBV5-1 to TRBJ2-4; no definite D call. The CDR3 loop spans 12 amino acids. Germline V gene lookup returns CDR1 SGHRS and CDR2 YFSETQ. Trimming pared 2 bases from V and 7 bases from J, leaving 7 bases between. The CDR3 DNA reads as TGCGCCAGCAGCTTAAACGGGAACATTCAGTACTTC. It yields the protein CASSLNGNIQYF.